This TCR beta chain stems from a study of blood T cells in healthy people across ages. Primed by a sample-barcoded 5' primer and a J-beta primer mix, a second PCR proceeded for 7 to 11 cycles. One entry per CDR3 protein, called by TCRdb with MiXCR from the 5' RACE reads. The sample includes around 1,000,000 distinct CDR3 sequences, 30% to 40% seen only once; the top ten take around 13%. CDR3 length: 17 amino acids. Between the trimmed V and J ends, which lost 3 bases and 3 bases, there was a span of 20 bases. The V gene's germline CDR1 is SGHDN and CDR2 FVKESK. This clonotype has more than one count but fewer than ten. Per sample, a minimum of 6 million PBMCs were isolated.

The sequenced sample consisted of blood. This clonotype was sampled from a man aged 18 to 29 in good health. The chain has TRBV14 and TRBJ1-2, with a tentative D call TRBD1 (6 bases). The CDR3 DNA reads as TGTGCCAGCAGCCATCTTAGGGCCGGGGACACAGACTATGGCTACACCTTC. It yields the protein CASSHLRAGDTDYGYTF.